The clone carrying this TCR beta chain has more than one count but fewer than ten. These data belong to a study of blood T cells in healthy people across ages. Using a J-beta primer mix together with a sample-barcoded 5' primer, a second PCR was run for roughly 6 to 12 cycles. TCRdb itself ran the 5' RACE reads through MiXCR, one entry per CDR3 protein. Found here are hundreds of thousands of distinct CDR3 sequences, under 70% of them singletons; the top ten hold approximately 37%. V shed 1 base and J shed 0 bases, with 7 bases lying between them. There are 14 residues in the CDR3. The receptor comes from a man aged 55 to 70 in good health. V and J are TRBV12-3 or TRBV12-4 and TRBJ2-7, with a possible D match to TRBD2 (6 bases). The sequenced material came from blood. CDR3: CASSLDSGSYEQYF. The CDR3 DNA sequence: TGTGCCAGCAGTTTAGATAGCGGCTCCTACGAGCAGTACTTC.